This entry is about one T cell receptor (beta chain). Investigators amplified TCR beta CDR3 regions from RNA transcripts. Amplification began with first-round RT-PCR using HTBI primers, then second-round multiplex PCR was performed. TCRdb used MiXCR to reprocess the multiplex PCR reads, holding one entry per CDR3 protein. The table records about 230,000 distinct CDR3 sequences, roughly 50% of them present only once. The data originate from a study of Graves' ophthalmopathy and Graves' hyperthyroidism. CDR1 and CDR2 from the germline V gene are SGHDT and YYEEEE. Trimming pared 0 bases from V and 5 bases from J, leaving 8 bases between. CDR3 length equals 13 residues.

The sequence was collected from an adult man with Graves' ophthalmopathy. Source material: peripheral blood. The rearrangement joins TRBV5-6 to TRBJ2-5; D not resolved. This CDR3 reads CASSLGTWETQYF. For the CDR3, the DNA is TGTGCCAGCAGCTTGGGTACTTGGGAGACCCAGTACTTC.